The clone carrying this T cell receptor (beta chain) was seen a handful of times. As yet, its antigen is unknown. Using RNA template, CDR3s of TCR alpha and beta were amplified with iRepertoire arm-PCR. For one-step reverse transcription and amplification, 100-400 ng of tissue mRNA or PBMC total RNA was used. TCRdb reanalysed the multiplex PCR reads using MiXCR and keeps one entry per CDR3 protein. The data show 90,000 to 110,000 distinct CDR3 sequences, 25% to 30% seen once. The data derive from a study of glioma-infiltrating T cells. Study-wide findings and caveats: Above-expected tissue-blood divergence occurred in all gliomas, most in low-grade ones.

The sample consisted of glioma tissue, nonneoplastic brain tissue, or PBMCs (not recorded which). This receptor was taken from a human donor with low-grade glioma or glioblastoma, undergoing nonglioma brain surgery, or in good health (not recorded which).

CDR3 in amino acids: CASSVDRANTEAFF. The CDR3 DNA reads as TGTGCCAGCAGTGTTGATCGAGCGAACACTGAAGCTTTCTTT. The chain is built from TRBV6-4 and TRBJ1-1; the D is unclear. There are 14 residues in the CDR3. V was trimmed by 4 bases and J by 1 base, leaving 10 bases between them. CDR1 and CDR2 from the germline V gene are MRHNA and SNTAGT.